The 15 T cell receptor beta chains presented below share a single source sample, sequenced in a study of T cell responses to AZD1222 COVID-19 vaccine. Assay: immunoSEQ multiplex PCR; the TCRdb copy retains only in-frame clones and omits some. The sample lists over 150,000 clones, approximately 88% occurring once. The sequencing used peripheral blood, collected 28 days after the second AZD1222 dose. All receptors come from an adult who received the AZD1222 COVID-19 vaccine.

This rearrangement joins TRBV5-4 to TRBJ1-2, with 10 bases matching TRBD1. J gave up 3 bases and V 3 bases, and 5 bases lay outside the gene matches. Germline V gives CDR1 SGHNT, CDR2 YYREEE (reference sequence). The CDR3 spans 15 residues. The CDR3 DNA sequence: TGTGCCAGCAGCTGGACGGGACAGGGGTACTATGGCTACACCTTC. Translated: CASSWTGQGYYGYTF.

V and J are TRBV6-2 or TRBV6-3 and TRBJ2-1; 7 nucleotides match TRBD1. V shed 6 bases, J shed 6 bases, and the junction held 11 bases outside the gene matches. Germline V gene data show CDR1 as MNHEY and CDR2 as SVGEGT. CDR3 size: 15 residues. The CDR3 sequence is CASSQNRGRGNEQFF. For the CDR3, the DNA is TGTGCCAGCAGCCAAAACAGGGGCAGGGGCAATGAGCAGTTCTTC.

V and J are TRBV4-2 and TRBJ1-4; no definite D call. CDR1 is LGHNA and CDR2 is YNFKEQ in the germline V gene. V was trimmed by 0 bases and J by 0 bases, leaving 5 bases between them. The CDR3 has 15 amino acids. The CDR3 protein is CASSQEGSTNEKLFF. CDR3 DNA sequence: TGTGCCAGCAGCCAAGAAGGGTCAACTAATGAAAAACTGTTTTTT.

This chain joins TRBV11-2 and TRBJ1-2; D may be TRBD1 (5 bases). The V end was cut by 1 base, the J end by 8 bases, with 23 bases between. The length of the CDR3 is 17 residues. Per germline, CDR1 SGHAT and CDR2 FQNNGV. The CDR3 is CASSLGWVREGSEGYTF. DNA for the CDR3: TGTGCCAGCAGCTTAGGGTGGGTCAGGGAAGGGTCGGAAGGCTACACCTTC.

This clone was seen just once. This chain links TRBV10-3 with TRBJ1-5; unclear D gene. Germline CDR1 reads ENHRY; CDR2 reads SYGVKD. Trimming took off 0 bases at V and 4 bases at J, with 4 bases between the two ends. CDR3 length: 13 residues. The CDR3 region is CAISESQNQPQHF. Here the CDR3 DNA reads TGTGCCATCAGTGAGTCGCAAAATCAGCCCCAGCATTTT.

V usage is TRBV24-1 and J usage is TRBJ1-1; no firm D call. V lost 4 bases, J lost 0 bases, and 17 bases lay in between. CDR1 is KGHDR and CDR2 is SFDVKD in the germline V gene. CDR3 size: 17 residues. CDR3 loop: CATSDQIGEPMNTEAFF. CDR3 coding DNA: TGTGCCACCAGTGACCAGATCGGGGAGCCGATGAACACTGAAGCTTTCTTT.

Here the CDR3 reads CASSWRYSTEAFF. CDR3 bases: TGTGCCAGCAGCTGGAGGTATTCCACTGAAGCTTTCTTT. The chain joins TRBV5-4 to TRBJ1-1; D gene unclear. This CDR3 has 13 residues. Trimming pared 3 bases from V and 4 bases from J, leaving 10 bases between. Germline assignment: CDR1 SGHNT and CDR2 YYREEE (reference sequence).

The chain employs TRBV5-6 and TRBJ1-2, with a possible D match to TRBD1 (5 bases). Trimming removed 1 base at V and 8 bases at J, with 12 bases between. The V gene's germline CDR1 is SGHDT and CDR2 YYEEEE. The CDR3 is 13 residues long. The CDR3 region is CASSLIGEGGYTF. The DNA for the CDR3 is TGTGCCAGCAGCTTGATAGGGGAGGGCGGCTACACCTTC.

This clone came up a few times. The chain couples TRBV30 to TRBJ1-6, with D unresolved. The germline gives CDR1 GTSNPN, CDR2 SVGIG (reference sequence). The CDR3 contains 13 residues. V lost 0 bases and J lost 9, with 9 bases in between. The CDR3 nucleotides read TGTGCCTGGAGTGTACTGGGTAGTTCACCCCTCCACTTT. Translated: CAWSVLGSSPLHF.

V gene TRBV3-1 (or the pseudogene TRBV3-2) combines with J gene TRBJ2-5; D perhaps matches TRBD1 (6 bases). Germline V gives CDR1 LGHDT, CDR2 YNNKEL (reference sequence). Trimming stripped 1 base from V and 6 bases from J, with 9 bases between. The CDR3 covers 13 residues. CDR3 residues: CASSQGDKKTQYF. CDR3 coding DNA: TGTGCCAGCAGCCAAGGGGACAAGAAGACCCAGTACTTC.

Details on this clone: The same CDR3 also results from other DNA sequences found in this sample. The gene calls are TRBV7-9 and TRBJ1-1; 10 bases fit TRBD1. Germline V gene data show CDR1 as SEHNR and CDR2 as FQNEAQ (reference sequence). The trim removed 3 bases at V and 5 bases at J, leaving 6 bases unmatched. CDR3 length: 15 residues. The CDR3 DNA follows: TGTGCCAGCAGCTTTGGGGACAGGGGCGGGACTGAAGCTTTCTTT. Translated, it gives CASSFGDRGGTEAFF.

The CDR3 DNA reads as TGTGCCAGCAGCTCCCCCCCGGGACAGCCACAAGAGACCCAGTACTTC. Translation gives CASSSPPGQPQETQYF. V usage is TRBV7-9 and J usage is TRBJ2-5, with 7 bases identical to TRBD1. J was trimmed by 2 bases and V by 4 bases; bases with no gene match: 10. The CDR3 contains 16 residues. Germline values: CDR1 SEHNR, CDR2 FQNEAQ (reference sequence).

The chain uses TRBV6-6 and TRBJ1-2; 7 bases are shared with TRBD1. Trimming removed 6 bases from V and 8 bases from J; junction bases left unmatched: 9. Germline lookup yields CDR1 MNHNY and CDR2 SVGAGI (reference sequence). The CDR3 has 13 amino acids. The CDR3 is CASRAEGGGGYTF. In nucleotides, the CDR3 is TGTGCCAGCAGGGCCGAAGGGGGCGGCGGCTACACCTTC.

This chain links TRBV5-4 with TRBJ1-2; no firm D call. The CDR3 runs 14 residues. V was cut by 0 bases and J by 2 bases, with 8 bases left in between. Germline assignment: CDR1 SGHNT and CDR2 YYREEE (reference sequence). CDR3: CASSLAQSNYGYTF. In nucleotides, the CDR3 is TGTGCCAGCAGCTTGGCTCAGTCGAACTATGGCTACACCTTC.

This sequence joins TRBV6-4 and TRBJ2-3, with a tentative D call TRBD2 (5 bases). The ends were cut back, 3 bases at V and 1 base at J, with 14 bases in the middle. Germline values: CDR1 MRHNA, CDR2 SNTAGT. CDR3 length equals 16 residues. As DNA, the CDR3 is TGTGCCAGCAGTGAAGGAACTAGTTTTGGCACAGATACGCAGTATTTT. This translates into CASSEGTSFGTDTQYF.